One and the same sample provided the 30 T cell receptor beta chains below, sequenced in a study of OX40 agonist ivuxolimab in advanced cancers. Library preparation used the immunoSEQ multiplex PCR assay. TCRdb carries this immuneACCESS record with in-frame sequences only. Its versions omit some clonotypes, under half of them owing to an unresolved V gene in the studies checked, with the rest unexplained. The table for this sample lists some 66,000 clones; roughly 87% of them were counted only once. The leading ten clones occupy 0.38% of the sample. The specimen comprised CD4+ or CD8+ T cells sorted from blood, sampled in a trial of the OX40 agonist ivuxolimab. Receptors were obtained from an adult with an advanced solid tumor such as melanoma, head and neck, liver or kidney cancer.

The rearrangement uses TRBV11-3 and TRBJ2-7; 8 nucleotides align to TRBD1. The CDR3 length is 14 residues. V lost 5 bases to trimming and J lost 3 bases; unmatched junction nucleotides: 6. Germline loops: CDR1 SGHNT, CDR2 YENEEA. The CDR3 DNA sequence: TGTGCCAGCAGCCCCGGACAGGGCTTCTACGAGCAGTACTTC. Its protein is CASSPGQGFYEQYF.

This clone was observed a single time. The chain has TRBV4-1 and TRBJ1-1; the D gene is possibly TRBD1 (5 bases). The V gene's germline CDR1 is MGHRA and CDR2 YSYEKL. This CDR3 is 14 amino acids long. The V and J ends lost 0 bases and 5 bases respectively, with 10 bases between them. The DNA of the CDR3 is TGCGCCAGCAGCCAAGATCAACGGGGGACTGAAGCTTTCTTT. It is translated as CASSQDQRGTEAFF.

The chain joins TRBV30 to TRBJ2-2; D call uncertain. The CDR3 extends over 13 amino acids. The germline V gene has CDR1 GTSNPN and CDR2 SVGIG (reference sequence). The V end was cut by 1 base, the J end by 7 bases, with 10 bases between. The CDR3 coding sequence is TGTGCCTGGAGTGGCCAGGCAATCGGGGAGCTGTTTTTT. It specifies CAWSGQAIGELFF.

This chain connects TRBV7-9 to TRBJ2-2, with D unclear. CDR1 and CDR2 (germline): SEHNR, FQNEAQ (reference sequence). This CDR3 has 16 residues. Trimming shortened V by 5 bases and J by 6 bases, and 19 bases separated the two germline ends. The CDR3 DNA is TGTGCCAGCAGCCGGCTCCCAAACAGACCCGCCGGGGAGCTGTTTTTT. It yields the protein CASSRLPNRPAGELFF.

CDR3 DNA: TGTGCCAGCAGCGAGAGGACAGGGGGCTCCTACGAGCAGTACTTC. Its protein product is CASSERTGGSYEQYF. The V gene is TRBV16, the J gene TRBJ2-7; 10 nucleotides match TRBD1. This CDR3 is built from 15 residues. CDR1 and CDR2 from the germline V gene are KGHSY and FQNENV. Trimming removed 5 bases from V and 0 bases from J; junction bases left unmatched: 4. The full variable domain, rest sourced from reference TRBV16 and TRBJ2-7, is GEEVAQTPKHLVRGEGQKAKLYCAPIKGHSYVFWYQQVLKNEFKFLISFQNENVFDETGMPKERFSAKCLPNSPCSLEIQATKLEDSAVYFCASSERTGGSYEQYFGPGTRLTVT.

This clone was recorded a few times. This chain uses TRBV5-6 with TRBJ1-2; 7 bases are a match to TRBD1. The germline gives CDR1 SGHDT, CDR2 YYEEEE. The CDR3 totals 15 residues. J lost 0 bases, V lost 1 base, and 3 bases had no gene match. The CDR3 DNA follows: TGTGCCAGCAGCTTGAGGGGGCTACCTAACTATGGCTACACCTTC. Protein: CASSLRGLPNYGYTF.

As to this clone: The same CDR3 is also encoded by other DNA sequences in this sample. The CDR3 is CASSLPGGNEQFF. CDR3 nucleotides: TGTGCCAGCAGCCTCCCGGGAGGGAATGAGCAGTTCTTC. The genes are TRBV5-4 and TRBJ2-1, with 8 bases identical to TRBD2. The trim removed 4 bases at V and 7 bases at J, leaving 4 bases unmatched. The CDR3 spans 13 residues. Germline assignment: CDR1 SGHNT and CDR2 YYREEE (reference sequence).

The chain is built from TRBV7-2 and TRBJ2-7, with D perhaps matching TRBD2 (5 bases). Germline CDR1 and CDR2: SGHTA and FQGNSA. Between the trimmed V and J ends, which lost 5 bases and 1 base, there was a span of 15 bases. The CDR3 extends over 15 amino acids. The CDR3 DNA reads TGTGCCAGCAGCCGAGGGAGTCGGGGATCCTACGAGCAGTACTTC. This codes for CASSRGSRGSYEQYF.

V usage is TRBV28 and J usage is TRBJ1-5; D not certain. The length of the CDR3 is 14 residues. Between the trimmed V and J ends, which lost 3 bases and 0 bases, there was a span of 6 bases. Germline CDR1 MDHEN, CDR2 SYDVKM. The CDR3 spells CASSLGPSNQPQHF. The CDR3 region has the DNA TGTGCCAGCAGTTTGGGTCCTAGCAATCAGCCCCAGCATTTT.

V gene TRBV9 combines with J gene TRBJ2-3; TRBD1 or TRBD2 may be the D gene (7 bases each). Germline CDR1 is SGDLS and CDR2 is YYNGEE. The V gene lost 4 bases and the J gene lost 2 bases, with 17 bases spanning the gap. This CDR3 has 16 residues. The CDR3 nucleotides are TGTGCCAGCAGCCCCCCAGGGGGGGCACCCACAGATACGCAGTATTTT. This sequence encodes CASSPPGGAPTDTQYF.

CDR3 loop: CASSQASFF. CDR3 in DNA: TGCGCCAGCAGCCAAGCTTCATTCTTC. The chain uses TRBV4-1 and TRBJ2-1; no clear D. The CDR3 spans 9 residues. From germline, CDR1 is MGHRA and CDR2 YSYEKL. The ends were cut back, 1 base at V and 16 bases at J, with 5 bases in the middle.

Written as DNA, the CDR3 is TGTGCCAGCAGCGTCAAAAACTTCTTAGGGCCTCGGACGGGGAACACTGAAGCTTTCTTT. It specifies CASSVKNFLGPRTGNTEAFF. The chain is built from TRBV6-4 and TRBJ1-1; D unresolved. This CDR3 is 20 amino acids long. V gave up 6 bases and J gave up 1 base, with 30 bases separating them. Germline CDR1 MRHNA, CDR2 SNTAGT.

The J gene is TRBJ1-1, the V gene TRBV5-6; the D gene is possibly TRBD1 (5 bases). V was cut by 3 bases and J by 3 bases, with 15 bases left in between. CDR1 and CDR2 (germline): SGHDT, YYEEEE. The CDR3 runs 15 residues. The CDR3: CASSYWWGKDTEAFF. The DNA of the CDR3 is TGTGCCAGCAGCTACTGGTGGGGGAAGGACACTGAAGCTTTCTTT.

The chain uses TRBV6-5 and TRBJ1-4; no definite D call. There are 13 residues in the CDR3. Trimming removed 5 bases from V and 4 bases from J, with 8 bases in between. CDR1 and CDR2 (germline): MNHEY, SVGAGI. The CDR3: CASSTAHNEKLFF. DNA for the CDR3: TGTGCCAGCAGTACGGCGCATAATGAAAAACTGTTTTTT.

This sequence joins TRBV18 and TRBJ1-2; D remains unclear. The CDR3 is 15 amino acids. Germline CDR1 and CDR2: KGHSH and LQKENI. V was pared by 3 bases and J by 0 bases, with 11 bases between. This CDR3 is CASSPVTEANYGYTF. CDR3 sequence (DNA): TGTGCCAGCTCACCCGTGACGGAGGCTAACTATGGCTACACCTTC.

The CDR3 DNA sequence: TGTGCCAGCAGCCAAGATGTGACAGGGGGGAGTGGGGAGCTGTTTTTT. Protein sequence: CASSQDVTGGSGELFF. V gene TRBV4-2 combines with J gene TRBJ2-2; 9 positions match TRBD1. With V trimmed by 0 bases and J by 8 bases, 7 bases remained unmatched. The germline V gene has CDR1 LGHNA and CDR2 YNFKEQ. This CDR3 comprises 16 residues.

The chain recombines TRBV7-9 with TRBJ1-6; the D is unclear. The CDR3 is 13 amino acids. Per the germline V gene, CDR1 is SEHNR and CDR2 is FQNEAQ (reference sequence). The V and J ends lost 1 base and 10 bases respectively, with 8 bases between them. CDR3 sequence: CASSLEVGSPLHF. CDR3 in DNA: TGTGCCAGCAGCTTAGAAGTTGGATCACCCCTCCACTTT.

The CDR3 spells CASTSRGSSYEQYF. The CDR3 region has the DNA TGTGCCAGCACCTCCAGAGGGTCGTCCTACGAGCAGTACTTC. The J gene is TRBJ2-7, the V gene TRBV5-4, with a tentative D call TRBD2 (5 bases). Trimming removed 6 bases from V and 1 base from J, with 14 bases in between. The germline V gene has CDR1 SGHNT and CDR2 YYREEE (reference sequence). There are 14 residues in the CDR3.

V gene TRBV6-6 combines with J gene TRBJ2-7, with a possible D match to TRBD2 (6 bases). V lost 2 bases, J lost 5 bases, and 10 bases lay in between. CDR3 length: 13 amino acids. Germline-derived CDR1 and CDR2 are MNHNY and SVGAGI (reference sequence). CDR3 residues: CASSYELAHEQYF. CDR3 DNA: TGTGCCAGCAGTTACGAACTAGCCCACGAGCAGTACTTC.

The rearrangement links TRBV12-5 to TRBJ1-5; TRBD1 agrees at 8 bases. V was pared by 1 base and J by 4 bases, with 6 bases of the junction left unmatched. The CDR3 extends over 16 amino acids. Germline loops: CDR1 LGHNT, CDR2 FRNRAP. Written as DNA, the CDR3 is TGTGCTAGTGGTTTGGGCCGGGACAGGAATAATCAGCCCCAGCATTTT. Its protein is CASGLGRDRNNQPQHF.

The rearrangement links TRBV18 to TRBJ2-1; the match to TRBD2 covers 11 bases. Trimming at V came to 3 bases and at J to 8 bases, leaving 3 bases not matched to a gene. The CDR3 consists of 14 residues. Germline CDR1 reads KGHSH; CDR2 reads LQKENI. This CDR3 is CASSPQLAGDEQFF. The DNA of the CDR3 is TGTGCCAGCTCACCTCAACTAGCGGGGGATGAGCAGTTCTTC.

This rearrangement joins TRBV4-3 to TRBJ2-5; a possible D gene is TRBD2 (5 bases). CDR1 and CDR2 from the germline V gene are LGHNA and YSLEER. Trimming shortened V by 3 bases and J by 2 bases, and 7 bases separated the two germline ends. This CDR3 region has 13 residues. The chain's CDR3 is CASSQDWQETQYF. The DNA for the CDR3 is TGCGCCAGCAGCCAGGACTGGCAAGAGACCCAGTACTTC.

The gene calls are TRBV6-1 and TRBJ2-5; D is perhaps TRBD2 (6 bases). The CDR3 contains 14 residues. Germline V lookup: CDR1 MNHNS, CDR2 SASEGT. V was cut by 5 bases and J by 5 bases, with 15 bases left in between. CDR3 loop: CASSPPGSGETQYF. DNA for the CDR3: TGTGCCAGCAGTCCCCCGGGAAGCGGGGAGACCCAGTACTTC.

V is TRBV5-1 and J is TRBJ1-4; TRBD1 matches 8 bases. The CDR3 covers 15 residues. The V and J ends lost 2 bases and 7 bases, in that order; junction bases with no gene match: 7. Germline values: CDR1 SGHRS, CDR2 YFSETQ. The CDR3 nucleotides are TGCGCCAGCAGCTTACAAGCACAGGGGGGTGAAAAACTGTTTTTT. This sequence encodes CASSLQAQGGEKLFF. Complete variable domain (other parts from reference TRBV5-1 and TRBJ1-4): KAGVTQTPRYLIKTRGQQVTLSCSPISGHRSVSWYQQTPGQGLQFLFEYFSETQRNKGNFPGRFSGRQFSNSRSEMNVSTLELGDSALYLCASSLQAQGGEKLFFGSGTQLSVL.

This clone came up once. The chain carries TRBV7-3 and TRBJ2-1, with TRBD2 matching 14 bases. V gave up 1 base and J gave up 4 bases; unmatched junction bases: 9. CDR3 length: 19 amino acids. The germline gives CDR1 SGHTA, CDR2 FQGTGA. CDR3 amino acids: CASSLNPPTSGGGYNEQFF. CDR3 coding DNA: TGTGCCAGCAGCTTAAACCCCCCGACTAGCGGGGGGGGATACAATGAGCAGTTCTTC.

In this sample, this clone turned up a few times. The CDR3 nucleotides are TGTGCCAGTGGGACCGCCGGCTATGGCTACACCTTC. As protein: CASGTAGYGYTF. The V gene is TRBV5-4, the J gene TRBJ1-2; TRBD1 might be the D (5 bases). This CDR3 comprises 12 residues. The V end lost 8 bases, the J end lost 4 bases, and 12 bases lay between the germline ends. CDR1 is SGHNT and CDR2 is YYREEE in the germline V gene (reference sequence).

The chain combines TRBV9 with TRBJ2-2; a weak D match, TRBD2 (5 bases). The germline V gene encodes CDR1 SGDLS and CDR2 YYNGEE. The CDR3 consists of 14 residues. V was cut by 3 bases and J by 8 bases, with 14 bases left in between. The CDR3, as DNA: TGTGCCAGCAGCGCCCGAGGGAATCCGGGGGAGCTGTTTTTT. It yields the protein CASSARGNPGELFF. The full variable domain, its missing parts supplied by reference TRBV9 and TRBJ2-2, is DSGVTQTPKHLITATGQRVTLRCSPRSGDLSVYWYQQSLDQGLQFLIQYYNGEERAKGNILERFSAQQFPDLHSELNLSSLELGDSALYFCASSARGNPGELFFGEGSRLTVL.

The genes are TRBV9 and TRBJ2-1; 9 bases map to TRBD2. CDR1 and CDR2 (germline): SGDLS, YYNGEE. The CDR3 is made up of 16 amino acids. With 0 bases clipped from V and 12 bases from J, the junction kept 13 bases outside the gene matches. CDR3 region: CASSVGSSGVLPGQFF. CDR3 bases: TGTGCCAGCAGCGTAGGGTCTAGCGGGGTCCTACCCGGGCAGTTCTTC.

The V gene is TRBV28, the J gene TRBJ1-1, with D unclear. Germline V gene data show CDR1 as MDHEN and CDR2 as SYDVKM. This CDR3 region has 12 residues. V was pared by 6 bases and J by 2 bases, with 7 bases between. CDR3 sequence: CASSTTNTEAFF. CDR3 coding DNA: TGTGCCAGCAGCACTACCAACACTGAAGCTTTCTTT.

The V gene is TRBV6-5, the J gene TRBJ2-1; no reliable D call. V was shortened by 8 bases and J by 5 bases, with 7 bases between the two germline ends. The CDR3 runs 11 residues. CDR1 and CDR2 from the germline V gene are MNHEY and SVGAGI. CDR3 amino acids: CASRADNEQFF. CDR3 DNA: TGTGCCAGCCGGGCGGACAATGAGCAGTTCTTC.